The clone carrying this T cell receptor beta chain was detected a few times. These data are taken from a study of cytomegalovirus exposure and HLA in healthy donors. CDR1 is SGHRS and CDR2 is YFSETQ in the germline V gene. V was pared by 8 bases and J by 0 bases, with 12 bases between. The CDR3 extends over 15 amino acids. PCR amplification relied on 60 Vbeta primers (plus 13 Jbeta primers). Profiled with immunoSEQ multiplex PCR; TCRdb holds only in-frame clones, not every one. The data hold around 150,000 clones, with roughly four fifths observed a single time. V usage is TRBV5-1 and J usage is TRBJ2-6, with D tentatively TRBD2 (5 bases). The source material was PBMCs. The sequence was collected from a woman between 40 and 50 years old in good health and CMV-seronegative. The CDR3 protein is CASEVGASGANVLTF. CDR3 coding DNA: TGCGCCAGTGAAGTGGGAGCCTCTGGGGCCAACGTCCTGACTTTC.